The T cell receptor (beta chain) under discussion was sequenced for a study of T cells expressing NK-cell markers. This CDR3 comprises 12 residues. The germline CDR1 and CDR2 sequences are LGHDT and YNNKEL (reference sequence). TCRdb reprocessed the 5' RACE reads and reports one entry per CDR3 protein, with no DNA. Reported are fewer than 400,000 distinct CDR3 sequences; the ten largest clones contain around 5.3%. The chain links TRBV3-1 to TRBJ2-7. The sample was blood T cells: a sorted CD56 or NKG2C T cell subset, CD4+ or CD8+ T cells, or bulk PBMC T cells (not recorded which). The sequence was obtained from a man between 18 and 69 years old in good health. The CDR3 region is CASSRASGEQYF.